The source of this T cell receptor beta chain is a study of cytomegalovirus exposure and HLA in healthy donors. CDR1 is SGHVS and CDR2 is FNYEAQ in the germline V gene. There are 17 residues in the CDR3. V lost 1 base and J lost 2; bases outside the gene matches: 7. PCR primers comprised 60 Vbeta and 13 Jbeta primers. Per the original methods: Later work found around 85 million unique TCR beta chains, with about 10 million shared. TCRdb's table, derived via immunoSEQ multiplex PCR, lists solely in-frame clones and lacks some. D and trimming were read from the DNA, whereas the V and J calls and clone size are those reported in that table. Here the sample spans 120,000 to 150,000 clones, under 80% being singletons.

The sample taken for sequencing was PBMCs. This chain connects TRBV7-6 to TRBJ2-3, with 9 bases fitting TRBD2. This TCR derives from a woman aged 50 to 60 in good health and CMV-seropositive. CDR3 amino acids: CASSLDSGGHSTDTQYF. The CDR3 region has the DNA TGTGCCAGCAGCTTAGATAGCGGGGGCCATTCCACAGATACGCAGTATTTT.